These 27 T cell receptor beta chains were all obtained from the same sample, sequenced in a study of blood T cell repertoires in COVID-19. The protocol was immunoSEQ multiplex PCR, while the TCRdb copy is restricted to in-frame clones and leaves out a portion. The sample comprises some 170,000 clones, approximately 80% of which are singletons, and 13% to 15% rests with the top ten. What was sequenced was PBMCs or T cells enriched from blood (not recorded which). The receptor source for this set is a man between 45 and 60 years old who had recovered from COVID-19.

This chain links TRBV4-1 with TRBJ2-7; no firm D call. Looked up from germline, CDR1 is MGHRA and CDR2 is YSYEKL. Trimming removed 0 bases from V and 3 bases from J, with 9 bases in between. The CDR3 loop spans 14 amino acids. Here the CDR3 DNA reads TGCGCCAGCAGCCAAGATCGAGGAGACTACGAGCAGTACTTC. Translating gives CASSQDRGDYEQYF.

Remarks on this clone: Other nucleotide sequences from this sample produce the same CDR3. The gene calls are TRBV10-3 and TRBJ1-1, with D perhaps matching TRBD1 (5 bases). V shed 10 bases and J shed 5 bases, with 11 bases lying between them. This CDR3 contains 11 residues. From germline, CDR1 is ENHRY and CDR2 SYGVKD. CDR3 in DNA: TGTGCCACCTCCCGGGGGACTGAAGCTTTCTTT. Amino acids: CATSRGTEAFF.

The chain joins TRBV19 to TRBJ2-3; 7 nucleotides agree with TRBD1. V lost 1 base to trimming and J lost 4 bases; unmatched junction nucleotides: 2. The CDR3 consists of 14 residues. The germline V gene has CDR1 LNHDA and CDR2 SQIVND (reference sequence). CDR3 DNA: TGTGCCAGTAGTATAGTAACAGGGGCAGATACGCAGTATTTT. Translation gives CASSIVTGADTQYF.

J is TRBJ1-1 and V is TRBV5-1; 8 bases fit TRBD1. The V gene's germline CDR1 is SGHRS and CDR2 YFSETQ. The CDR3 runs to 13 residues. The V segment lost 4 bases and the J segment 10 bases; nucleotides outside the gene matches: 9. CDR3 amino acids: CASSVGQGLRAFF. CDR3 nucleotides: TGCGCCAGCAGCGTAGGACAGGGCCTAAGAGCTTTCTTT.

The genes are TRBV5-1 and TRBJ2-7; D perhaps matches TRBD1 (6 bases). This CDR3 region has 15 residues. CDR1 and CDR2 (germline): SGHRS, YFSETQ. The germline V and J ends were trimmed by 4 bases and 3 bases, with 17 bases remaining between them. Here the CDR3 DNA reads TGCGCCAGCAGCCCGTCGAGACAGGAACTCTACGAGCAGTACTTC. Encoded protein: CASSPSRQELYEQYF.

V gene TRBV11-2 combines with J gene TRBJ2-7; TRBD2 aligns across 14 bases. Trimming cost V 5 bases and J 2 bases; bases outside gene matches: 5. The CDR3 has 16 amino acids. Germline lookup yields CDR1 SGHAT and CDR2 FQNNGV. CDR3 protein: CASSLRTSGGTYEQYF. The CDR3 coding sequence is TGTGCCAGCAGCCTACGGACTAGCGGGGGGACCTACGAGCAGTACTTC.

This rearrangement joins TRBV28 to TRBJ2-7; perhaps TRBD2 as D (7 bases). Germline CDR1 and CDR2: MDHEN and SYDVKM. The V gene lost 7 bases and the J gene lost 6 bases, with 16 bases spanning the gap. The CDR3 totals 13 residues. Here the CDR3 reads CASKAGARGEQYF. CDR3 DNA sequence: TGTGCCAGCAAGGCGGGGGCTAGGGGCGAGCAGTACTTC.

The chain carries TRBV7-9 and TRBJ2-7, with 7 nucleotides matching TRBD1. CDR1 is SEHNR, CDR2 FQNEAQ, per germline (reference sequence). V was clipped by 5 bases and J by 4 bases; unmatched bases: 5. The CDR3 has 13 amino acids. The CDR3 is CASSPRTGYEQYF. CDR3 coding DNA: TGTGCCAGCAGCCCCAGGACAGGTTACGAGCAGTACTTC.

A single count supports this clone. CDR3 bases: TGCGCCAGCAGCTTGGGGGCGGAGAGGGCCACTGAAGCTTTCTTT. This codes for CASSLGAERATEAFF. The J gene is TRBJ1-1, the V gene TRBV5-1, with D hard to call. This CDR3 has 15 amino acids. Per the germline V gene, CDR1 is SGHRS and CDR2 is YFSETQ. Trimming cost V 0 bases and J 4 bases, with 13 bases left between them.

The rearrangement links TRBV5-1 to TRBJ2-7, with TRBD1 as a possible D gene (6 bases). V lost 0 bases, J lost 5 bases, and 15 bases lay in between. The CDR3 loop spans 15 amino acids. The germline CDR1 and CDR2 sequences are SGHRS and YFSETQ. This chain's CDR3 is CASSLVGAGVDEQYF. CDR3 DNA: TGCGCCAGCAGCTTGGTCGGCGCAGGGGTGGACGAGCAGTACTTC.

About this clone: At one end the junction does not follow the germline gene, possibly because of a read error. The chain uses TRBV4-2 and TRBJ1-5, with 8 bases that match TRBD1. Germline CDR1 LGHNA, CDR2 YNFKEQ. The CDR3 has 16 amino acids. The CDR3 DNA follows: TGTGCCAGCAGTCCCGGACAGGGAGGAGACAATCAGCCCCAGCACTTT. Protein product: CASSPGQGGDNQPQHF.

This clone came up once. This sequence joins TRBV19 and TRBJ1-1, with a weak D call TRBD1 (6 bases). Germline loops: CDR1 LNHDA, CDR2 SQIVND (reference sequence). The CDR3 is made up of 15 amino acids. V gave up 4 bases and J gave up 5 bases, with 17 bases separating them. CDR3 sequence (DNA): TGTGCCAGTAGTACAGTCGGACAGTCAGGGACTGAAGCTTTCTTT. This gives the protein CASSTVGQSGTEAFF.

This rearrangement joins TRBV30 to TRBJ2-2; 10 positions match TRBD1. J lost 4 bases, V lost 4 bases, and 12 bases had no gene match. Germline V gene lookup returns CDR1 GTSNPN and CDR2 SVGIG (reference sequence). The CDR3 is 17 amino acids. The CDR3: CAWTLEWGQGITGELFF. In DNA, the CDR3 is TGTGCCTGGACCCTAGAGTGGGGACAGGGGATCACCGGGGAGCTGTTTTTT.

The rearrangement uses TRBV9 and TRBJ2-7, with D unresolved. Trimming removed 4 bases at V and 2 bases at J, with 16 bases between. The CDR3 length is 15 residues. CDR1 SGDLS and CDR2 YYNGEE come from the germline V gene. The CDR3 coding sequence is TGTGCCAGCAGCCCGACGCCGACATCCACCTACGAGCAGTACTTC. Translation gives CASSPTPTSTYEQYF.

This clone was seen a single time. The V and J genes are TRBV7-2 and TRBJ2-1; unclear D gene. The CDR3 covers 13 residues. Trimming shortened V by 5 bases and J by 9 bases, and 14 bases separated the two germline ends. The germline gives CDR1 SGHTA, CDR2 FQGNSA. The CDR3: CASSPIASGEQFF. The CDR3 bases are TGTGCCAGCAGCCCCATAGCATCGGGTGAGCAGTTCTTC. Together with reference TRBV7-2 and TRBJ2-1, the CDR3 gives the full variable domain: GAGVSQSPSNKVTEKGKDVELRCDPISGHTALYWYRQSLGQGLEFLIYFQGNSAPDKSGLPSDRFSAERTGGSVSTLTIQRTQQEDSAVYLCASSPIASGEQFFGPGTRLTVL.

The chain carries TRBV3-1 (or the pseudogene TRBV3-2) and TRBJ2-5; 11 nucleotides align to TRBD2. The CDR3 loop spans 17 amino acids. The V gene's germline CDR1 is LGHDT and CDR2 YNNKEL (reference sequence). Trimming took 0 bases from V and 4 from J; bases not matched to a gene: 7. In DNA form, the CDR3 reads TGTGCCAGCAGCCAAGACGGTAGCGGGGGGGCGGGAGAGACCCAGTACTTC. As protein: CASSQDGSGGAGETQYF.

This CDR3 reads CASSPMTRNTEAFF. The DNA of the CDR3 is TGTGCCAGCTCACCCATGACAAGGAACACTGAAGCTTTCTTT. J is TRBJ1-1 and V is TRBV18, with no clear D. The CDR3 has 14 residues. CDR1 KGHSH and CDR2 LQKENI come from the germline V gene. V was pared by 3 bases and J by 1 base, with 9 bases between.

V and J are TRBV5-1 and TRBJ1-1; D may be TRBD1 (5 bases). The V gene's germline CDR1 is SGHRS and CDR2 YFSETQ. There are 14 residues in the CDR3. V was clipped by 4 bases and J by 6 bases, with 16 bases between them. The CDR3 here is CASSPVDRASEAFF. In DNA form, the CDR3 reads TGCGCCAGCAGCCCAGTCGACAGAGCATCTGAAGCTTTCTTT. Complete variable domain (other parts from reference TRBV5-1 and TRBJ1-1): KAGVTQTPRYLIKTRGQQVTLSCSPISGHRSVSWYQQTPGQGLQFLFEYFSETQRNKGNFPGRFSGRQFSNSRSEMNVSTLELGDSALYLCASSPVDRASEAFFGQGTRLTVV.

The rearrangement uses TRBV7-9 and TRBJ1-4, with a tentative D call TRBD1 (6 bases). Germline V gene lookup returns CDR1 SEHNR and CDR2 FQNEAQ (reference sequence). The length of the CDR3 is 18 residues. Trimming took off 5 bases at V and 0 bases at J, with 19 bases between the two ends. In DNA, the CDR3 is TGTGCCAGCAGCACGAACAGGGATGGGGAGTCAACTAATGAAAAACTGTTTTTT. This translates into CASSTNRDGESTNEKLFF.

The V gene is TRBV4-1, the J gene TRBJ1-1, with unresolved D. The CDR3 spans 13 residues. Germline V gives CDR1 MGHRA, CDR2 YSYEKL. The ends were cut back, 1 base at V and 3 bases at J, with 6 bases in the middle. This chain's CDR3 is CASSQGQYTEAFF. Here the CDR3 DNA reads TGCGCCAGCAGCCAAGGCCAGTACACTGAAGCTTTCTTT.

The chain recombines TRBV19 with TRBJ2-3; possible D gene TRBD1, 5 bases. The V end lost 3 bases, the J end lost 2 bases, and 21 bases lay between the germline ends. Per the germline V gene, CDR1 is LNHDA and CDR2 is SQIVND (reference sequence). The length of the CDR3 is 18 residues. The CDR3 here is CASSISIGGATFTDTQYF. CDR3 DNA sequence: TGTGCCAGTAGTATCTCCATTGGTGGGGCCACCTTCACAGATACGCAGTATTTT. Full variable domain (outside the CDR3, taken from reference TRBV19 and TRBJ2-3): DGGITQSPKYLFRKEGQNVTLSCEQNLNHDAMYWYRQDPGQGLRLIYYSQIVNDFQKGDIAEGYSVSREKKESFPLTVTSAQKNPTAFYLCASSISIGGATFTDTQYFGPGTRLTVL.

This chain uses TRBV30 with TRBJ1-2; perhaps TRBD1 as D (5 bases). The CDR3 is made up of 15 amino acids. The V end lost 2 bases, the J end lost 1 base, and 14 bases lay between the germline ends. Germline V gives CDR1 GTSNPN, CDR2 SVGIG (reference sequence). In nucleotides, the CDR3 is TGTGCCTGGAGTCCGGGACTATCGAGTAACTATGGCTACACCTTC. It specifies CAWSPGLSSNYGYTF.

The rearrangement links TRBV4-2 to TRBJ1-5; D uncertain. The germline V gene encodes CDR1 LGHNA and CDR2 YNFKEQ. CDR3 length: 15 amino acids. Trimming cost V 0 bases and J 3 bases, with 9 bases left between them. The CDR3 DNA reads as TGTGCCAGCAGCCAAGAACGGGAAATCAATCAGCCCCAGCATTTT. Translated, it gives CASSQEREINQPQHF.

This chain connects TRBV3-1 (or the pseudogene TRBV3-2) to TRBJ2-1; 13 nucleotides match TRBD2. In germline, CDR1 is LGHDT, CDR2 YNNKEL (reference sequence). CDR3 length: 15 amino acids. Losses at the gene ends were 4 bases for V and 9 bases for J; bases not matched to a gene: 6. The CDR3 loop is CASSRLAGGHGEQFF. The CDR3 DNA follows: TGTGCCAGCAGCCGACTAGCGGGGGGTCACGGTGAGCAGTTCTTC.

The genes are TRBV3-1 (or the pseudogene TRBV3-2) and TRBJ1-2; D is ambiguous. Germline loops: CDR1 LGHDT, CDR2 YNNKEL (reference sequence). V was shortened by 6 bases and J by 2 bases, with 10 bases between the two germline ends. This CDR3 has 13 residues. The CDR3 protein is CASRQSINYGYTF. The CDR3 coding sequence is TGTGCCAGCAGACAGTCCATCAACTATGGCTACACCTTC.

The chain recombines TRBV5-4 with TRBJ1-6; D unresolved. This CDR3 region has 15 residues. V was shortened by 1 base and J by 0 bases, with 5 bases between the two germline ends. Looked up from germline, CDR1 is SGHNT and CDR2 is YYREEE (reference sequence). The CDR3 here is CASSLTGSYNSPLHF. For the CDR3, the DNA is TGTGCCAGCAGCTTGACGGGCTCCTATAATTCACCCCTCCACTTT.

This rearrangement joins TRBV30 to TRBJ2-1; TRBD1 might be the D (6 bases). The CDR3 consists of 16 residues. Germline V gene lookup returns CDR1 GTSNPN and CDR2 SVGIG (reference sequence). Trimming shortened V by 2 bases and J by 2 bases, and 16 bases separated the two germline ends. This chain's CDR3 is CAWSPRPGVAYNEQFF. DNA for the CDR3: TGTGCCTGGAGTCCACGCCCAGGGGTGGCCTACAATGAGCAGTTCTTC.